The entry below describes one T cell receptor (beta chain). CDR1 LGHNA and CDR2 YSLEER come from the germline V gene. The ends lost 6 bases at V and 5 bases at J; junction bases unmatched: 6. CDR3 length: 14 residues. The sample is drawn from a study of T-cell reconstitution after alpha-beta-depleted transplantation in children. Unique molecular identifiers were used in preparing the TCRbeta library. TCRdb re-analysed the PCR reads in MiXCR, keeping a single row per CDR3 protein. Among about 240,000 distinct CDR3 sequences listed, 9.5% to 15% were seen once. The sequenced sample was PBMCs from the stem cell graft donor, obtained from the stem cell graft. The rearrangement uses TRBV4-3 and TRBJ2-1; TRBD1 agrees at 8 bases. The receptor was derived from a human donor who donated a stem cell graft to a child with acute lymphoblastic leukemia. The CDR3 spells CASRMTGAHNEQFF. The CDR3 nucleotides are TGCGCCAGCAGGATGACAGGGGCCCACAATGAGCAGTTCTTC.